This is a list of T cell receptor beta chains from one sample in a study of T cell responses to AZD1222 COVID-19 vaccine. Produced via immunoSEQ multiplex PCR; TCRdb's table is partial and in-frame only. This table holds about 130,000 clones, roughly 90% found once. Sequenced material: peripheral blood, taken 28 days after the second AZD1222 dose. The receptors were gathered from an adult who received the AZD1222 COVID-19 vaccine. Each CDR3 is given with its conserved first and last residue.

J gene	V gene	CDR3 protein
TRBJ2-1	TRBV4-1	CASSQRGRGPDNEQFF
TRBJ1-2	TRBV19	CASSGGWAGDNYGYTF
TRBJ2-6	TRBV28	CASGDRDGANVLTF
TRBJ2-7	TRBV6-2/TRBV6-3	CASSYNAGTDYEQYF
TRBJ1-2	TRBV7-2	CASSLAPREGYTF
TRBJ1-1	TRBV28	CASSWHRGTEAFF
TRBJ2-1	TRBV5-1	CASSLSSAQYNEQFF
TRBJ2-1	TRBV25-1	CASSELAGGGQFF
TRBJ1-1	TRBV5-1	CASSLEPRNTKAFF
TRBJ2-7	TRBV3-1/TRBV3-2	CASSRAQGRVVYEQYF
TRBJ1-1	TRBV12-3/TRBV12-4	CASSLEENTEAFF
TRBJ1-1	TRBV6-5	CASSYSGTLNTEAFF
TRBJ1-5	TRBV30	CAWSFAGRWGQPQHF
TRBJ2-7	TRBV27	CASSLWGFGEQYF
TRBJ2-7	TRBV5-1	CASSLRDRDSYEQYF
TRBJ2-7	TRBV27	CASSFLAGEDEQYF
TRBJ2-7	TRBV28	CASSLFLLGQGYEQYF
TRBJ1-1	TRBV10-1	CASRMDLNTEAFF
TRBJ1-2	TRBV2	CASSGGSTPRRYGYTF
TRBJ1-5	TRBV11-2	CASSLEAGRGNQPQHF
TRBJ1-2	TRBV9	CASSNPGQGVPGYTF
TRBJ2-5	TRBV7-2	CASSNQPGQPWETQYF
TRBJ1-5	TRBV2	CASSETGGDQPQHF
TRBJ2-2	TRBV19	CASSTRDTGELFF
TRBJ2-3	TRBV5-1	CASSFGLTGVVTDTQYF
TRBJ2-1	TRBV3-1/TRBV3-2	CASSQDLASGGIYEQFF
TRBJ2-5	TRBV7-9	CASSLVEETQYF
TRBJ2-7	TRBV2	CASRRDTLYEQYF
TRBJ2-5	TRBV10-3	CAIRVGDQETQYF
TRBJ2-5	TRBV5-1	CASSRDGNQETQYF
TRBJ1-4	TRBV5-1	CASSQGFKTPEKLFF
TRBJ1-2	TRBV13	CASSLGQPPSSGYTF
TRBJ1-1	TRBV18	CASSQGENTEAFF
TRBJ1-1	TRBV19	CASSTDREAFF
TRBJ2-1	TRBV12-3/TRBV12-4	CASSFLSGGEQFF
TRBJ1-5	TRBV28	CASSTGGQHQPQHF
TRBJ1-1	TRBV6-5	CASSWVENTEAFF
TRBJ1-3	TRBV4-1	CASSLQHISPQAGNTIYF
TRBJ2-1	TRBV7-2	CASSSRLAGGHNEQFF
TRBJ1-4	TRBV18	CASSLQESNEKLFF
TRBJ1-5	TRBV2	CASSELAGDQPQHF
TRBJ2-2	TRBV7-8	CASSFSGHNTGELFF
TRBJ1-6	TRBV18	CASSPQRRGNNSPLHF
TRBJ1-1	TRBV27	CASSGGQGLLGTEAFF
TRBJ2-7	TRBV19	CASSIDPANGEQYF
TRBJ1-1	TRBV19	CASRGLSAWRGAFF